The 3 T cell receptor beta chains listed next were all sequenced from one sample in a study of T-cell memory formation after mild COVID-19. TCRdb recomputed calls from the 5' RACE reads with MiXCR, one row per CDR3 protein. The data contain about 240,000 distinct CDR3 sequences, over 8.5% of them seen just once; the ten biggest clones take up approximately 20%. Sequencing input: PBMCs or a T cell subset sorted from them (not recorded which). The source is a man aged 18-30 years who had mild COVID-19 (a few samples of this study predate the infection). Cell type and time point are not known.

This clonotype was counted at least ten times. The chain links TRBV10-3 to TRBJ2-7, with 8 bases fitting TRBD2. Germline trimming cut 11 bases from V and 6 bases from J; bases unmatched to any gene: 6. Germline CDR1 reads ENHRY; CDR2 reads SYGVKD. The CDR3 loop spans 11 amino acids. The CDR3 protein is CAASAGGEQYV. CDR3 DNA sequence: TGTGCCGCCTCGGCGGGAGGCGAGCAGTACGTC.

There are many counts of this clonotype. The rearrangement joins TRBV12-3 or TRBV12-4 to TRBJ2-7; D gene unclear. The CDR3 is 13 amino acids. Trimming removed 0 bases at V and 4 bases at J, with 7 bases between. The CDR3 is CASSLALLYEQYF. In nucleotides, the CDR3 is TGTGCCAGCAGTTTAGCACTATTGTACGAGCAGTACTTC.

The chain combines TRBV5-6 with TRBJ2-7, with a possible D match to TRBD1 (5 bases). CDR3 length: 13 residues. V was clipped by 0 bases and J by 5 bases, with 9 bases between them. Germline V CDR1 and CDR2: SGHDT, YYEEEE. CDR3 residues: CASSLEGYHEQYV. DNA for the CDR3: TGTGCCAGCAGCTTGGAGGGGTACCACGAGCAGTACGTC.